These 14 T cell receptor beta chains share one sample of origin, sequenced in a study of T cell responses to AZD1222 COVID-19 vaccine listed by TCRdb under 2021. The intended sense of this specimen's time point label: baseline before first vaccination. Library preparation employed the immunoSEQ multiplex PCR assay. Drawn from immuneACCESS, this table holds only the in-frame rearrangements with V and J called that TCRdb kept. Clones are partly lost; checked studies trace under half to an unresolved V gene and leave the rest unexplained. Recorded for this sample are about 76,000 clones; around nine tenths of them occurred a single time. Approximately 10% of the sample is held by the ten biggest clonotypes. The sequences come from peripheral blood, collected on day 0 of AZD1222 vaccination. These receptors all stem from an adult in good health.

V and J are TRBV5-5 and TRBJ1-6; the D gene is possibly TRBD1 (5 bases). Germline loops: CDR1 SGHKS, CDR2 YYEKEE (reference sequence). The CDR3 sequence is 18 residues long. V was shortened by 0 bases and J by 4 bases, with 17 bases between the two germline ends. CDR3 amino acids: CASSLVRVGQGYNSPLHF. In DNA form, the CDR3 reads TGTGCCAGCAGCTTGGTGCGCGTGGGGCAGGGTTATAATTCACCCCTCCACTTT. The complete variable domain, with remaining parts taken from reference TRBV5-5 and TRBJ1-6, reads DAGVTQSPTHLIKTRGQQVTLRCSPISGHKSVSWYQQVLGQGPQFIFQYYEKEERGRGNFPDRFSARQFPNYSSELNVNALLLGDSALYLCASSLVRVGQGYNSPLHFGNGTRLTVT.

The chain has TRBV6-5 and TRBJ2-3; 7 bases fit TRBD1. Germline V lookup: CDR1 MNHEY, CDR2 SVGAGI. V lost 6 bases, J lost 1 base, and 4 bases stayed unmatched. CDR3 length: 14 residues. The CDR3 DNA sequence: TGTGCCAGCAGACCCGGGACAGGCACAGATACGCAGTATTTT. This gives the protein CASRPGTGTDTQYF.

This clone is a singleton in its sample. The chain couples TRBV5-4 to TRBJ2-4, with unresolved D. The CDR3 is 14 amino acids. V was cut by 3 bases and J by 6 bases, with 13 bases left in between. Germline CDR1 SGHNT, CDR2 YYREEE (reference sequence). The CDR3 region has the DNA TGTGCCAGCAGCTCGGTGTCACAAGGAAACATTCAGTACTTC. Protein: CASSSVSQGNIQYF.

The rearrangement uses TRBV7-9 and TRBJ2-5; perhaps D is TRBD1 or TRBD2 (5 bases each). The length of the CDR3 is 13 residues. The V and J ends lost 0 bases and 5 bases respectively, with 7 bases between them. CDR1 is SEHNR and CDR2 is FQNEAQ in the germline V gene (reference sequence). This chain's CDR3 is CASSLAGTETQYF. The CDR3 DNA reads as TGTGCCAGCAGCTTAGCGGGGACGGAGACCCAGTACTTC.

The chain combines TRBV19 with TRBJ2-2; possibly TRBD1 for D (5 bases). CDR1 and CDR2 (germline): LNHDA, SQIVND (reference sequence). V was clipped by 7 bases and J by 2 bases, with 11 bases between them. The CDR3 consists of 14 residues. DNA of the CDR3: TGTGCCAGTAACCCAGACAGAAACACCGGGGAGCTGTTTTTT. Translated, it gives CASNPDRNTGELFF.

This rearrangement joins TRBV5-8 to TRBJ2-1; D not resolved. Germline assignment: CDR1 SGHTS and CDR2 YDEGEE. This CDR3 spans 12 amino acids. V was cut by 5 bases and J by 5 bases, with 8 bases left in between. CDR3 DNA: TGTGCCAGCAGTTTGTGGAACAATGAGCAGTTCTTC. It is translated as CASSLWNNEQFF.

V usage is TRBV11-2 and J usage is TRBJ2-7; weak D call: TRBD2 (6 bases). Germline loops: CDR1 SGHAT, CDR2 FQNNGV. There are 14 residues in the CDR3. V was pared by 8 bases and J by 0 bases, with 14 bases between. In nucleotides, the CDR3 is TGTGCCAGCGTCCGGGACTCAATCTCCTACGAGCAGTACGTC. Its protein is CASVRDSISYEQYV.

The chain joins TRBV24-1 to TRBJ1-2, with TRBD1 matching 11 bases. From germline, CDR1 is KGHDR and CDR2 SFDVKD. This CDR3 has 16 residues. V was clipped by 4 bases and J by 6 bases; unmatched bases: 9. The DNA of the CDR3 is TGTGCCACCAGTGAAGCTCCGGGACAGGGGGTTAATGGCTACACCTTC. It encodes CATSEAPGQGVNGYTF.

This rearrangement joins TRBV19 to TRBJ2-1, with 13 bases that match TRBD2. Germline V CDR1 and CDR2: LNHDA, SQIVND (reference sequence). Trimming at V came to 7 bases and at J to 0 bases, leaving 6 bases not matched to a gene. The CDR3 is made up of 17 amino acids. DNA of the CDR3: TGTGCCAGTAAGGGACTAGCGGGGTCGAGCTCCTACAATGAGCAGTTCTTC. This sequence encodes CASKGLAGSSSYNEQFF.

This chain links TRBV5-1 with TRBJ2-1; D tentatively reads TRBD1 or TRBD2 (6 bases each). The CDR3 has 14 amino acids. The germline V and J ends were trimmed by 4 bases and 6 bases, with 14 bases remaining between them. Germline assignment: CDR1 SGHRS and CDR2 YFSETQ. CDR3 coding DNA: TGCGCCAGCAGCCCGGGGGCAGGGCTCAATGAGCAGTTCTTC. Its protein is CASSPGAGLNEQFF.

The chain combines TRBV19 with TRBJ2-2; TRBD2 aligns across 7 bases. Trimming at V came to 5 bases and at J to 6 bases, leaving 9 bases not matched to a gene. The CDR3 is made up of 15 amino acids. Germline V gives CDR1 LNHDA, CDR2 SQIVND (reference sequence). The CDR3 region is CASSPRRESSGELFF. In DNA, the CDR3 is TGTGCCAGTAGTCCCAGGCGGGAGTCTTCCGGGGAGCTGTTTTTT.

V gene TRBV6-5 combines with J gene TRBJ2-7, with TRBD1 matching over 8 bases. The CDR3 covers 14 residues. After removal of 5 bases from V and 1 base from J, the junction contained 4 bases not matched to a gene. Germline V CDR1 and CDR2: MNHEY, SVGAGI. The CDR3 bases are TGTGCCAGCAGTCCGCGACAGGGGTCCTACGAGCAGTACTTC. Encoded protein: CASSPRQGSYEQYF.

The CDR3 protein is CAPVRSTGNTGELFF. Here the CDR3 DNA reads TGTGCCCCGGTCAGGAGTACAGGGAACACCGGGGAGCTGTTTTTT. V gene TRBV24-1 combines with J gene TRBJ2-2; maybe TRBD1 (5 bases). With 12 bases removed from V and 1 base from J, the gap between germline ends came to 17 bases. This CDR3 comprises 15 residues. Germline CDR1 KGHDR, CDR2 SFDVKD.

The chain carries TRBV12-3 or TRBV12-4 and TRBJ1-5; the D gene is possibly TRBD1 (5 bases). The V end lost 5 bases, the J end lost 6 bases, and 8 bases lay between the germline ends. The CDR3 length is 12 residues. CDR3 residues: CASSHQGQPQHF. DNA for the CDR3: TGTGCCAGCAGTCATCAGGGTCAGCCCCAGCATTTT.